This T cell receptor (beta chain) was identified in a study of blood T cell repertoires in COVID-19. Method: immunoSEQ multiplex PCR; TCRdb's copy keeps in-frame clones and lacks some. The sample carries a few hundred thousand clones, approximately 90% recorded once. This sequence was found in a man between 18 and 35 years old with active or convalescent COVID-19. The sequenced material came from peripheral blood.

CDR3 sequence reads: CASGTGPGEQYF. As DNA, the CDR3 is TGTGCCAGCGGGACAGGGCCGGGGGAGCAGTACTTC. The V gene is TRBV27, the J gene TRBJ2-7; 9 nucleotides agree with TRBD1. In germline, CDR1 is MNHEY, CDR2 SMNVEV (reference sequence). V shed 8 bases and J 7 bases; nucleotides not matched to a gene: 6. The CDR3 length is 12 residues.